These 5 T cell receptor beta chains share one sample of origin, sequenced in a study of T cells in Graves' hyperthyroidism and ophthalmopathy. Amplified TCR beta CDR3 regions came from RNA transcripts. During a first-round RT-PCR of the TCR CDR3, the HTBI primer set was used. MiXCR was run by TCRdb on the multiplex PCR reads, yielding one entry per CDR3 protein. The sample gives about 770,000 distinct CDR3 sequences, roughly a sixth of which show up once; approximately 15% is in the top ten. Source material: blood. The origin of the receptors is a woman aged 45 to 65 with Graves' hyperthyroidism that later progressed to Graves' ophthalmopathy.

The table lists this clonotype with a few counts. This chain connects TRBV14 to TRBJ1-2; D not certain. The germline V gene has CDR1 SGHDN and CDR2 FVKESK. There are 15 residues in the CDR3. V lost 1 base to trimming and J lost 0 bases, with 9 bases between them. The CDR3 bases are TGTGCCAGCAGCCAAGTCCCAGGAGCTAACTATGGCTACACCTTC. Translating gives CASSQVPGANYGYTF.

The V and J genes are TRBV5-1 and TRBJ2-1, with TRBD2 identical over 13 bases. Trimming cost V 0 bases and J 6 bases; bases outside gene matches: 6. Germline V gives CDR1 SGHRS, CDR2 YFSETQ. The CDR3 is 17 amino acids. CDR3 DNA: TGCGCCAGCAGCTTGGCGGGCGGACTAGCGGGGGCCAATGAGCAGTTCTTC. Protein sequence: CASSLAGGLAGANEQFF.

Of note for this clonotype: One base away lies a much larger clone, so this may be a sequencing read error. The chain joins TRBV9 to TRBJ2-1; 8 bases match TRBD1. Germline CDR1 is SGDLS and CDR2 is YYNGEE. Trimming removed 2 bases from V and 10 bases from J; junction bases left unmatched: 14. The CDR3 sequence is 16 residues long. CDR3 residues: CASSVGVGGTGDEQFF. CDR3 DNA sequence: TGTGCCAGCAGCGTGGGGGTTGGCGGGACAGGAGACGAGCAGTTCTTC.

This clonotype appeared a few times. J is TRBJ1-1 and V is TRBV12-3 or TRBV12-4, with 7 bases fitting TRBD1. V shed 4 bases, J shed 3 bases, and the junction held 8 bases outside the gene matches. The CDR3 spans 15 residues. The CDR3 loop is CASSSRQGPDTEAFF. CDR3 coding DNA: TGTGCCAGCAGTTCCCGACAGGGTCCAGACACTGAAGCTTTCTTT.

This clonotype was seen a handful of times. The rearrangement joins TRBV12-3 or TRBV12-4 to TRBJ1-2; D perhaps matches TRBD1 (6 bases). The CDR3 covers 17 residues. With 5 bases removed from V and 4 bases from J, the gap between germline ends came to 23 bases. CDR3 DNA: TGTGCCAGCAGTCGACCCCAGGGGCGATACCCATCCTATGGCTACACCTTC. Protein: CASSRPQGRYPSYGYTF.